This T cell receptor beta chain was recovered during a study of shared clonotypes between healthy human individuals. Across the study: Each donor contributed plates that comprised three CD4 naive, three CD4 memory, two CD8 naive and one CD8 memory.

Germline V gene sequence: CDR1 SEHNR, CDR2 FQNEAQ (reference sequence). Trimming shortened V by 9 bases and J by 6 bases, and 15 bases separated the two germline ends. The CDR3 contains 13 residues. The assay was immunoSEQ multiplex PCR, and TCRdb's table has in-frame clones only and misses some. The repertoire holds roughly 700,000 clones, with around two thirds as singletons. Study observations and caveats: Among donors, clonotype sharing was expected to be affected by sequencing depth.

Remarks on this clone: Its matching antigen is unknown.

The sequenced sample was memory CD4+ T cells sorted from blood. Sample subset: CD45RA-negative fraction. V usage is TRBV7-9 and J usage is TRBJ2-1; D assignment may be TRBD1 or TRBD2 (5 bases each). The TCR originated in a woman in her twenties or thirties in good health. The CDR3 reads CARTGTGTNEQFF. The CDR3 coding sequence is TGTGCCAGAACCGGGACCGGGACCAATGAGCAGTTCTTC.